The present T cell receptor beta chain was sequenced within a study of tissue T cells after allogeneic stem cell transplantation. The V and J ends lost 1 base and 1 base respectively, with 5 bases between them. CDR1 is SGDLS and CDR2 is YYNGEE in the germline V gene. This CDR3 contains 13 residues. About this clone itself: Its antigen remains unknown.

Profiled with immunoSEQ multiplex PCR; TCRdb holds only in-frame clones, not every one. The repertoire holds roughly 2,000 clones, with over 60% as singletons. Adult allogeneic hematopoietic cell transplant recipients with steroid-refractory graft-versus-host disease were prospectively enrolled for research autopsy. Study-level results: Few T cell clones were shared across patients, but motif clusters showed tissue-specific shared signatures.

The source of this sequence is a male patient older than 55 with steroid-refractory graft-versus-host disease after an allogeneic stem cell transplant. Some T cells may be the graft donor's. The sample was transverse colon tissue, taken at autopsy. The genes are TRBV9 and TRBJ1-1; D is unresolved. The CDR3 protein is CASSVRQNTEAFF. The CDR3 nucleotides are TGTGCCAGCAGCGTACGACAGAACACTGAAGCTTTCTTT.